A single sample is the source of the 31 T cell receptor beta chains below, sequenced in a study of beta chain features in type 1 diabetes. Expressed TCRB transcripts were sequenced because the isolated RNA had all been reverse transcribed beforehand. The data were produced by immunoSEQ multiplex PCR, yet TCRdb's version contains in-frame clones alone and is incomplete. The repertoire consists of about 350,000 clones, with roughly a fifth occurring once and the leading ten covering about 0.044%. Sequencing used naive CD4+ T cells from blood. The receptor set was obtained from a woman aged 18 to 35 in good health.

This clone was observed a handful of times. The chain combines TRBV29-1 with TRBJ1-5, with 8 bases lining up with TRBD1. V dropped 6 bases and J dropped 4; count of bases not matched to a gene: 8. Germline V lookup: CDR1 SQVTM, CDR2 ANQGSEA. The CDR3 has 14 residues. The CDR3 region is CSVTTGVRNQPQHF. The CDR3 nucleotides read TGCAGCGTCACGACAGGGGTCAGAAATCAGCCCCAGCATTTT.

The gene calls are TRBV29-1 and TRBJ1-2; maybe TRBD1 (5 bases). From germline, CDR1 is SQVTM and CDR2 ANQGSEA. This CDR3 comprises 12 residues. The V end lost 6 bases, the J end lost 4 bases, and 12 bases lay between the germline ends. CDR3 sequence: CSVRQSLYGYTF. In DNA, the CDR3 is TGCAGCGTCCGACAGAGCCTCTATGGCTACACCTTC. Together with reference TRBV29-1 and TRBJ1-2, the CDR3 gives the full variable domain: SAVISQKPSRDICQRGTSLTIQCQVDSQVTMMFWYRQQPGQSLTLIATANQGSEATYESGFVIDKFPISRPNLTFSTLTVSNMSPEDSSIYLCSVRQSLYGYTFGSGTRLTVV.

The chain carries TRBV7-2 and TRBJ2-7, with 11 bases matching TRBD2. J was trimmed by 4 bases and V by 4 bases; bases with no gene match: 9. In germline, CDR1 is SGHTA, CDR2 FQGNSA. The CDR3 sequence is 16 residues long. CDR3 in amino acids: CASSWLAGGPQYEQYF. In nucleotides, the CDR3 is TGTGCCAGCAGCTGGTTAGCGGGGGGGCCTCAATACGAGCAGTACTTC.

This clone was counted only a few times. The rearrangement links TRBV30 to TRBJ2-2; 10 positions match TRBD2. V shed 2 bases and J 1 base; nucleotides not matched to a gene: 7. Germline loops: CDR1 GTSNPN, CDR2 SVGIG (reference sequence). The CDR3 sequence is 17 residues long. The CDR3 here is CAWSFLRTSGNTGELFF. CDR3 nucleotides: TGTGCCTGGAGTTTCCTCAGGACTAGCGGGAACACCGGGGAGCTGTTTTTT.

The rearrangement links TRBV7-3 to TRBJ1-2; D not certain. Germline assignment: CDR1 SGHTA and CDR2 FQGTGA. Trimming left V 7 bases short and J 8 bases short, with 23 bases between. CDR3 size: 15 residues. As DNA, the CDR3 is TGTGCCAGCATCCACGCCCCCCAGGTCAGGTGGGGCTACACCTTC. The encoded protein is CASIHAPQVRWGYTF.

This chain uses TRBV19 with TRBJ2-7, with TRBD2 identical over 12 bases. CDR3 size: 15 residues. J lost 4 bases, V lost 5 bases, and 6 bases had no gene match. Germline CDR1 and CDR2: LNHDA and SQIVND (reference sequence). The CDR3 nucleotides read TGTGCCAGTAGTGGGAGGACTAGCGGGAATTACGAGCAGTACTTC. This codes for CASSGRTSGNYEQYF.

J is TRBJ2-5 and V is TRBV7-8; 7 bases line up with TRBD1. The end of the DNA is better explained by TRBJ2-7, so the J call may be wrong. The CDR3 has 14 residues. Per the germline V gene, CDR1 is SGHVS and CDR2 is FQNEAQ. The CDR3, as DNA: TGTGCCAGCAGTCAGGACAGGCTCTCCTACGAGCAGTACTTC. This translates into CASSQDRLSYEQYF.

The genes are TRBV28 and TRBJ1-1; D not certain. The V gene lost 5 bases and the J gene lost 9 bases, with 16 bases spanning the gap. The CDR3 covers 13 residues. Looked up from germline, CDR1 is MDHEN and CDR2 is SYDVKM. CDR3 in DNA: TGTGCCAGCAGTCCCCCCCGACGGGAGAAAGCTTTCTTT. Its protein product is CASSPPRREKAFF. Combining the CDR3 with reference TRBV28 and TRBJ1-1 gives the whole variable domain DVKVTQSSRYLVKRTGEKVFLECVQDMDHENMFWYRQDPGLGLRLIYFSYDVKMKEKGDIPEGYSVSREKKERFSLILESASTNQTSMYLCASSPPRREKAFFGQGTRLTVV.

This clone was observed a few times. This chain uses TRBV27 with TRBJ1-5; 7 nucleotides line up with TRBD1. Germline V lookup: CDR1 MNHEY, CDR2 SMNVEV (reference sequence). The CDR3 totals 15 residues. Germline trimming cut 9 bases from V and 2 bases from J; bases unmatched to any gene: 10. CDR3 in amino acids: CASRQGDRGNQPQHF. DNA for the CDR3: TGTGCCAGTCGACAGGGCGACAGAGGCAATCAGCCCCAGCATTTT.

This clone has a handful of counts. The V gene is TRBV5-4, the J gene TRBJ1-6; D remains unclear. The germline gives CDR1 SGHNT, CDR2 YYREEE (reference sequence). Trimming cost V 0 bases and J 8 bases, with 6 bases left between them. The CDR3 sequence is 13 residues long. Written as DNA, the CDR3 is TGTGCCAGCAGCTTGGAATTCGATTCACCCCTCCACTTT. This encodes CASSLEFDSPLHF.

In its sample, this clone was seen a few times. The chain has TRBV4-3 and TRBJ2-1; 9 nucleotides line up with TRBD2. Germline V gene lookup returns CDR1 LGHNA and CDR2 YSLEER. Unmatched junction bases numbered 14, after V lost 2 bases and J lost 15 bases. The CDR3 consists of 15 residues. Written as DNA, the CDR3 is TGCGCCAGCAGCCAAAGCGCCGGGACTAGCTCGGCTCGGTTCTTC. Residues: CASSQSAGTSSARFF.

The chain joins TRBV4-2 to TRBJ1-1; D unclear. In germline, CDR1 is LGHNA, CDR2 YNFKEQ. The CDR3 extends over 15 amino acids. Trimming cost V 0 bases and J 5 bases, with 13 bases left between them. CDR3 nucleotides: TGTGCCAGCAGCCAAGATTGGAGGGATGGGACTGAAGCTTTCTTT. Translating it yields CASSQDWRDGTEAFF.

The rearrangement joins TRBV19 to TRBJ2-1; TRBD2 matches 10 bases. The germline gives CDR1 LNHDA, CDR2 SQIVND (reference sequence). The CDR3 has 14 amino acids. With 3 bases clipped from V and 6 bases from J, the junction kept 2 bases outside the gene matches. CDR3 sequence: CASSILAGVNEQFF. For the CDR3, the DNA is TGTGCCAGTAGTATCCTAGCGGGAGTCAATGAGCAGTTCTTC.

This chain joins TRBV10-1 and TRBJ2-3; 10 nucleotides line up with TRBD1. The CDR3 is made up of 16 amino acids. With 0 bases clipped from V and 6 bases from J, the junction kept 6 bases outside the gene matches. Germline V gene data show CDR1 as WNHNN and CDR2 as SYGVQD (reference sequence). CDR3 loop: CASSESGTGVRDTQYF. Here the CDR3 DNA reads TGCGCCAGCAGTGAGTCTGGGACAGGGGTAAGGGATACGCAGTATTTT.

The chain links TRBV4-1 to TRBJ1-2; 7 positions match TRBD1. With V trimmed by 0 bases and J by 4 bases, 2 bases remained unmatched. Germline values: CDR1 MGHRA, CDR2 YSYEKL. This CDR3 has 14 amino acids. The CDR3 bases are TGCGCCAGCAGCCAAGAGAGGGGGCCCTATGGCTACACCTTC. It translates to CASSQERGPYGYTF.

There are a few counts of this clone. V and J are TRBV9 and TRBJ2-7; tentative D call: TRBD2 (6 bases). From germline, CDR1 is SGDLS and CDR2 YYNGEE. Trimming pared 4 bases from V and 3 bases from J, leaving 8 bases between. The CDR3 loop spans 12 amino acids. In DNA, the CDR3 is TGTGCCAGCAGCCCCGGGGGCTACGAGCAGTACTTC. This sequence encodes CASSPGGYEQYF.

Here the CDR3 reads CASVEIPYGYTF. As DNA, the CDR3 is TGTGCCAGCGTTGAGATTCCCTATGGCTACACCTTC. The J gene is TRBJ1-2, the V gene TRBV2; D is ambiguous. Germline V lookup: CDR1 SNHLY, CDR2 FYNNEI. Trimming removed 8 bases from V and 4 bases from J, with 11 bases in between. The CDR3 runs 12 residues.

A few counts support this clone. The chain joins TRBV4-1 to TRBJ1-4; D call uncertain. The CDR3 has 17 amino acids. The V end was cut by 0 bases, the J end by 0 bases, with 11 bases between. The germline V gene has CDR1 MGHRA and CDR2 YSYEKL. CDR3 sequence reads: CASSQDYYGATNEKLFF. The CDR3 DNA sequence: TGCGCCAGCAGCCAAGATTACTACGGAGCAACTAATGAAAAACTGTTTTTT.

This rearrangement joins TRBV6-5 to TRBJ1-3, with D unclear. In germline, CDR1 is MNHEY, CDR2 SVGAGI. This CDR3 region has 16 residues. Deletions cut 0 bases from V and 0 bases from J, with 9 bases between. Here the CDR3 reads CASSYSISVSGNTIYF. DNA for the CDR3: TGTGCCAGCAGTTACTCGATATCGGTCTCTGGAAACACCATATATTTT.

This clone was seen more than once but under ten times. The rearrangement uses TRBV23-1 and TRBJ2-7; TRBD1 matches at 8 bases. TRBV23-1 is known as an ORF, though its function is uncertain. The ends lost 3 bases at V and 5 bases at J; junction bases unmatched: 6. The CDR3 sequence is 14 residues long. This chain's CDR3 is CASSQTGQGDEQYF. The DNA of the CDR3 is TGCGCCAGCAGTCAGACCGGACAGGGAGACGAGCAGTACTTC.

The gene calls are TRBV9 and TRBJ2-5; TRBD1 matches 9 bases. The CDR3 length is 16 residues. Germline-derived CDR1 and CDR2 are SGDLS and YYNGEE. Trimming took 0 bases from V and 3 from J; bases not matched to a gene: 6. In DNA form, the CDR3 reads TGTGCCAGCAGCGTAGGGGGACAGGGTGGGAAAGAGACCCAGTACTTC. Its protein product is CASSVGGQGGKETQYF. The full variable domain, its missing parts supplied by reference TRBV9 and TRBJ2-5, is DSGVTQTPKHLITATGQRVTLRCSPRSGDLSVYWYQQSLDQGLQFLIQYYNGEERAKGNILERFSAQQFPDLHSELNLSSLELGDSALYFCASSVGGQGGKETQYFGPGTRLLVL.

V and J are TRBV5-6 and TRBJ2-7; D might be TRBD2 (6 bases). V lost 3 bases and J 4 bases, leaving 20 bases between the germline ends. This CDR3 comprises 16 residues. CDR1 is SGHDT, CDR2 YYEEEE, per germline. In nucleotides, the CDR3 is TGTGCCAGCAGCTCAACCCTATTACTAGCAGGGTACGAGCAGTACTTC. This sequence encodes CASSSTLLLAGYEQYF. The variable domain in full, completed from reference TRBV5-6 and TRBJ2-7, reads DAGVTQSPTHLIKTRGQQVTLRCSPKSGHDTVSWYQQALGQGPQFIFQYYEEEERQRGNFPDRFSGHQFPNYSSELNVNALLLGDSALYLCASSSTLLLAGYEQYFGPGTRLTVT.

This clone was detected only a few times. The rearrangement uses TRBV9 and TRBJ2-1; 10 positions match TRBD1. V trimming: 4 bases; J trimming: 4 bases; junction bases outside the gene matches: 8. CDR1 and CDR2 from the germline V gene are SGDLS and YYNGEE. This CDR3 has 16 amino acids. This CDR3 is CASSHFQGQGYNEQFF. The CDR3 DNA sequence: TGTGCCAGCAGCCATTTTCAGGGACAGGGGTACAATGAGCAGTTCTTC.

This chain uses TRBV27 with TRBJ2-1; 7 bases are a match to TRBD1. This CDR3 is 18 amino acids long. Germline loops: CDR1 MNHEY, CDR2 SMNVEV (reference sequence). After removal of 2 bases from V and 5 bases from J, the junction contained 15 bases not matched to a gene. CDR3 DNA sequence: TGTGCCAGCAGTTTAGACCCGTGGTACAGGGGTGAGGACAATGAGCAGTTCTTC. Its translation is CASSLDPWYRGEDNEQFF.

This clone was picked up a small number of times. This sequence joins TRBV7-3 and TRBJ1-6; 9 positions match TRBD1. Germline lookup yields CDR1 SGHTA and CDR2 FQGTGA. The CDR3 consists of 15 residues. The trim removed 5 bases at V and 10 bases at J, leaving 9 bases unmatched. In nucleotides, the CDR3 is TGTGCCAGCAGCAAGGACAGGGGCGAGGGATCACCCCTCCACTTT. This translates into CASSKDRGEGSPLHF.

This chain connects TRBV29-1 to TRBJ1-2, with a possible D match to TRBD1 (5 bases). The germline V and J ends were trimmed by 1 base and 3 bases, with 6 bases remaining between them. The CDR3 has 12 amino acids. The V gene's germline CDR1 is SQVTM and CDR2 ANQGSEA. In DNA form, the CDR3 reads TGCAGCGTTGAAGGCAGGGACTATGGCTACACCTTC. Its translation is CSVEGRDYGYTF.

This clone has only a few counts. The genes are TRBV5-1 and TRBJ2-3; no clear D. The CDR3 is 12 amino acids. Germline V gene data show CDR1 as SGHRS and CDR2 as YFSETQ. V was trimmed by 2 bases and J by 6 bases, leaving 7 bases between them. The CDR3 region has the DNA TGCGCCAGCAGCTTTAGCCGGGATACGCAGTATTTT. This codes for CASSFSRDTQYF.

The rearrangement links TRBV29-1 to TRBJ1-4; D gene ambiguous. CDR3 length: 13 residues. The V end lost 2 bases, the J end lost 8 bases, and 12 bases lay between the germline ends. The germline V gene has CDR1 SQVTM and CDR2 ANQGSEA. CDR3 residues: CSVEQRGREKLFF. CDR3 sequence (DNA): TGCAGCGTTGAACAGCGGGGAAGAGAAAAACTGTTTTTT.

This clone was seen more than once but under ten times. V usage is TRBV14 and J usage is TRBJ1-2; 9 positions match TRBD1. Germline assignment: CDR1 SGHDN and CDR2 FVKESK. V was clipped by 2 bases and J by 10 bases; unmatched bases: 8. The CDR3 runs 14 residues. The CDR3 spells CASSQPGQGHDYTF. The CDR3 region has the DNA TGTGCCAGCAGCCAACCGGGACAGGGACATGACTACACCTTC.

The J gene is TRBJ2-5, the V gene TRBV7-8, with TRBD2 as a possible D gene (6 bases). This CDR3 comprises 14 residues. The germline CDR1 and CDR2 sequences are SGHVS and FQNEAQ. V dropped 2 bases and J dropped 5 bases, with 12 bases sitting between them. CDR3 DNA sequence: TGTGCCAGCAGCTTACGGACTGGGGGGGAGACCCAGTACTTC. Its protein product is CASSLRTGGETQYF.

V and J are TRBV29-1 and TRBJ2-1; D is uncertain. The germline CDR1 and CDR2 sequences are SQVTM and ANQGSEA. V lost 7 bases and J lost 7, with 17 bases in between. The CDR3 has 13 amino acids. DNA of the CDR3: TGCAGCGGTGTCAAGCAGGTCCGGAATGAGCAGTTCTTC. Translation: CSGVKQVRNEQFF.